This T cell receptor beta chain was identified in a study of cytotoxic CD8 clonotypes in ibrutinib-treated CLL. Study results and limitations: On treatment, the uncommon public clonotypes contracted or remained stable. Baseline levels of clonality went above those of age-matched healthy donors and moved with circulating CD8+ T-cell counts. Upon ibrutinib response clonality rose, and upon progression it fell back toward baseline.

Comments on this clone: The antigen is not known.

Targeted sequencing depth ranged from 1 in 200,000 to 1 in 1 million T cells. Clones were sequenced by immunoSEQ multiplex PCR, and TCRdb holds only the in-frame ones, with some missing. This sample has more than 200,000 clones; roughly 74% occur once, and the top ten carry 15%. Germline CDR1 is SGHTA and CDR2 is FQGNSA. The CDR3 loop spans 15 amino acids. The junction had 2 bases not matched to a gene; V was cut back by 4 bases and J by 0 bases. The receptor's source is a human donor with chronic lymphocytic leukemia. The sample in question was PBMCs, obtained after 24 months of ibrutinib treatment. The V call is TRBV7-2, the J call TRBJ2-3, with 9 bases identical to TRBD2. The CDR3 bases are TGTGCCAGCAGCTCCCTAGCGGGGAGCACAGATACGCAGTATTTT. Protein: CASSSLAGSTDTQYF. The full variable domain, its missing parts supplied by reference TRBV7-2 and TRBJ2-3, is GAGVSQSPSNKVTEKGKDVELRCDPISGHTALYWYRQSLGQGLEFLIYFQGNSAPDKSGLPSDRFSAERTGGSVSTLTIQRTQQEDSAVYLCASSSLAGSTDTQYFGPGTRLTVL.